The rows below give T cell receptor beta chains drawn from one sample of a study of cytotoxic CD8 clonotypes in ibrutinib-treated CLL. Sequenced by immunoSEQ multiplex PCR; TCRdb stores in-frame clones only, minus some. The table has about 160,000 clones, less than 85% seen once. The sample consisted of PBMCs, taken after 24 months of ibrutinib treatment. All receptors come from a human donor with chronic lymphocytic leukemia. CDR3s include the opening cysteine and the closing phenylalanine or tryptophan. Fields, in order: D gene, J gene, clone size, V gene, CDR3 protein, CDR3 DNA. A D gene is named only where the DNA matches it firmly. Size values are once, few and many counts, or a class for expanded clones, and some rows have none.

d_gene: .
j_gene: TRBJ1-2
abundance: .
v_gene: TRBV7-8
CDR3aa: CASSLKTPLKVREGYGYTF
CDR3nt: TGTGCCAGCAGCTTAAAAACACCGCTCAAAGTTAGGGAAGGCTATGGCTACACCTTC

d_gene: .
j_gene: TRBJ1-4
abundance: once
v_gene: TRBV12-5
CDR3aa: CASGLTQEKLFF
CDR3nt: TGTGCTAGTGGTTTGACACAGGAAAAACTGTTTTTT

d_gene: .
j_gene: TRBJ1-5
abundance: .
v_gene: TRBV27
CDR3aa: CASSFEDGVSNQPQHF
CDR3nt: TGTGCCAGCAGTTTTGAGGACGGGGTCAGCAATCAGCCCCAGCATTTT

d_gene: TRBD2
j_gene: TRBJ2-1
abundance: .
v_gene: TRBV7-2
CDR3aa: CASSRSAGGRSYNEQFF
CDR3nt: TGTGCCAGCAGCCGTTCAGCGGGGGGCCGCTCCTACAATGAGCAGTTCTTC

d_gene: .
j_gene: TRBJ2-3
abundance: .
v_gene: TRBV7-9
CDR3aa: CASSFTGSTDTQYF
CDR3nt: TGTGCCAGCAGCTTCACAGGGAGCACAGATACGCAGTATTTT

d_gene: .
j_gene: TRBJ2-5
abundance: .
v_gene: TRBV27
CDR3aa: CASSLGAEQETQYF
CDR3nt: TGTGCCAGCAGTTTAGGGGCGGAGCAAGAGACCCAGTACTTC

d_gene: TRBD2
j_gene: TRBJ2-1
abundance: .
v_gene: TRBV11-2
CDR3aa: CASSKTRLAGYNEQFF
CDR3nt: TGTGCCAGCAGCAAGACCCGACTAGCGGGGTACAATGAGCAGTTCTTC

d_gene: .
j_gene: TRBJ1-2
abundance: .
v_gene: TRBV5-4
CDR3aa: CASSHPSGLGGYTF
CDR3nt: TGTGCCAGCAGCCATCCCTCAGGCCTCGGGGGCTACACCTTC

d_gene: TRBD2
j_gene: TRBJ2-3
abundance: .
v_gene: TRBV7-8
CDR3aa: CASSLGSQHRLAPSTDTQYF
CDR3nt: TGTGCCAGCAGCTTAGGTTCACAGCACAGACTAGCGCCTAGCACAGATACGCAGTATTTT

d_gene: .
j_gene: TRBJ1-1
abundance: .
v_gene: TRBV14
CDR3aa: CASSHIFASMNTEAFF
CDR3nt: TGTGCCAGCAGCCACATTTTTGCGAGCATGAACACTGAAGCTTTCTTT

d_gene: .
j_gene: TRBJ1-2
abundance: .
v_gene: TRBV6-6
CDR3aa: CASSYSDSGYTF
CDR3nt: TGTGCCAGCAGTTACTCAGATTCTGGCTACACCTTC

d_gene: TRBD1
j_gene: TRBJ1-6
abundance: once
v_gene: TRBV6-4
CDR3aa: CASSVQGAYNSPLHF
CDR3nt: TGTGCCAGCAGTGTACAGGGGGCATATAATTCACCCCTCCACTTT

d_gene: .
j_gene: TRBJ2-1
abundance: .
v_gene: TRBV21-1
CDR3aa: CASSQGTGGISYNEQFF
CDR3nt: TGTGCCAGCAGCCAAGGGACAGGGGGAATCTCCTACAATGAGCAGTTCTTC

d_gene: .
j_gene: TRBJ2-7
abundance: .
v_gene: TRBV7-2
CDR3aa: CASSPRGYEQYF
CDR3nt: TGTGCCAGCAGCCCAAGGGGGTACGAGCAGTACTTC

d_gene: .
j_gene: TRBJ1-2
abundance: once
v_gene: TRBV27
CDR3aa: CASSLKPSAGYTF
CDR3nt: TGTGCCAGCAGTTTAAAACCCAGCGCCGGCTACACCTTC

d_gene: TRBD1
j_gene: TRBJ2-1
abundance: once
v_gene: TRBV18
CDR3aa: CASSPAGQGAYNEQFF
CDR3nt: TGTGCCAGCTCACCAGCGGGACAGGGGGCCTACAATGAGCAGTTCTTC

d_gene: TRBD2
j_gene: TRBJ2-3
abundance: .
v_gene: TRBV6-6
CDR3aa: CASSYSSGGLRGTQYF
CDR3nt: TGTGCCAGCAGTTACTCGAGCGGGGGCCTCAGGGGTACGCAGTATTTT

d_gene: .
j_gene: TRBJ2-5
abundance: .
v_gene: TRBV5-4
CDR3aa: CASSSPLDDGQLETQYF
CDR3nt: TGTGCCAGCAGTTCCCCCCTAGATGATGGACAGTTAGAGACCCAGTACTTC